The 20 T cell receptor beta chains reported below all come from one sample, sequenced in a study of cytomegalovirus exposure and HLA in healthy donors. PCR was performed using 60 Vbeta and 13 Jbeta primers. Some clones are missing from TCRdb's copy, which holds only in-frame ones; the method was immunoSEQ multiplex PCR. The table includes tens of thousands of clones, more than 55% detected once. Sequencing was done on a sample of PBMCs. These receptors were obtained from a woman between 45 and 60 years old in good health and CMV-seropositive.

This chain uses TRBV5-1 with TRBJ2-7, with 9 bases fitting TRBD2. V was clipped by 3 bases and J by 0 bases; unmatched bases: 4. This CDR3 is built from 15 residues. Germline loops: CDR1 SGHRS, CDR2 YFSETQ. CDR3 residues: CASSSIAGASYEQYF. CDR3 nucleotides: TGCGCCAGCAGCTCGATAGCGGGGGCCTCCTACGAGCAGTACTTC.

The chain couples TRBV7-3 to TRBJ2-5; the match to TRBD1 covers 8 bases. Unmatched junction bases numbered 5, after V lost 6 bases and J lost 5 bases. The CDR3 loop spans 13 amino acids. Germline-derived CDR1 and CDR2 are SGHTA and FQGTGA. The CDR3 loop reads CASSQGARETQYF. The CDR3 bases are TGTGCCAGCAGTCAGGGGGCTAGGGAGACCCAGTACTTC.

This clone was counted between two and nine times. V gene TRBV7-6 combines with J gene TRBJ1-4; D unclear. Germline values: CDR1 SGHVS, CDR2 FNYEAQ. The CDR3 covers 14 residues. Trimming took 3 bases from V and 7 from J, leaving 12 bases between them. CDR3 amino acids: CASSFHGDSEKLFF. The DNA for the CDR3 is TGTGCCAGCAGCTTTCACGGAGATTCTGAAAAACTGTTTTTT.

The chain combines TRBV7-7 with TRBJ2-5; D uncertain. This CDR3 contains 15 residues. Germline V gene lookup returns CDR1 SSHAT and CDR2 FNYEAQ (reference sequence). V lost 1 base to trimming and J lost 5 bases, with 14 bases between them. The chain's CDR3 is CASSLGDPPRETQYF. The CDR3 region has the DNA TGTGCCAGCAGCTTAGGCGATCCCCCCCGGGAGACCCAGTACTTC.

The CDR3 region is CASSITQPYGYTF. CDR3 nucleotide sequence: TGTGCCAGTAGTATTACACAGCCTTATGGCTACACCTTC. The rearrangement joins TRBV19 to TRBJ1-2; D is unclear. This CDR3 spans 13 amino acids. In germline, CDR1 is LNHDA, CDR2 SQIVND (reference sequence). V lost 3 bases to trimming and J lost 5 bases, with 10 bases between them.

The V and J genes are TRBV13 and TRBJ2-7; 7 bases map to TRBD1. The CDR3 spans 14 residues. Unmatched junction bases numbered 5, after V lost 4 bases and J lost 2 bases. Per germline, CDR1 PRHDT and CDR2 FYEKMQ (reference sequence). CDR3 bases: TGTGCCAGCAGCTCACGACAGGGTCCCTACGAGCAGTACTTC. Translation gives CASSSRQGPYEQYF.

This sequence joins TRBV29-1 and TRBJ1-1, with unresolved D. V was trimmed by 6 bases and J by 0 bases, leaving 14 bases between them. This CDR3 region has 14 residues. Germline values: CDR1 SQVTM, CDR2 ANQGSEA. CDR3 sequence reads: CSVVILALNTEAFF. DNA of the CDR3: TGCAGCGTAGTTATTCTAGCCTTGAACACTGAAGCTTTCTTT.

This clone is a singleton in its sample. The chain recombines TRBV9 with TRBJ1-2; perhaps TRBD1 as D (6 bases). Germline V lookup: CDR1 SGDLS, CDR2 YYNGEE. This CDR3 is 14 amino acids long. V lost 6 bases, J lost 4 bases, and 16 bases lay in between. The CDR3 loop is CASTQGTSSYGYTF. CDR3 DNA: TGTGCCAGCACCCAGGGGACCTCCTCCTATGGCTACACCTTC.

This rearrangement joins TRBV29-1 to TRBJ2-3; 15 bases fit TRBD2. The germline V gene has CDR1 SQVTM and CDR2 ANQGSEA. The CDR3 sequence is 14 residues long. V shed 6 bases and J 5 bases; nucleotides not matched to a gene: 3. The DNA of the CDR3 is TGCAGCGTCATGGGACTAGCGGGGGGAGATACGCAGTATTTT. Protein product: CSVMGLAGGDTQYF.

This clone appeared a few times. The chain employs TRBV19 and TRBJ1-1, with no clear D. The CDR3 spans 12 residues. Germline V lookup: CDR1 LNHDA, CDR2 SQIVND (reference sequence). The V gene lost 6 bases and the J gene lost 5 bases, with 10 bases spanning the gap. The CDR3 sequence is CASRRSKTEAFF. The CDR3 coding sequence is TGTGCCAGTAGGCGTTCAAAGACTGAAGCTTTCTTT.

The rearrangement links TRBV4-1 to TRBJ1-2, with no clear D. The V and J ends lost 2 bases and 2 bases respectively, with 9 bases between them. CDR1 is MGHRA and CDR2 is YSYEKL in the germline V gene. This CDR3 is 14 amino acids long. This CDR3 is CASSQPRENYGYTF. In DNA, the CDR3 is TGCGCCAGCAGCCAACCCCGGGAGAACTATGGCTACACCTTC.

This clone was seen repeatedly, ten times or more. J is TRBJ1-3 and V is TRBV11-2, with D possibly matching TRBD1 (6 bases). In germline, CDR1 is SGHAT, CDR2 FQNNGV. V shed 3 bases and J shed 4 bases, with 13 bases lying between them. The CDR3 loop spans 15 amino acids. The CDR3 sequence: CASSFTGSGGNTIYF. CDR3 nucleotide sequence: TGTGCCAGCAGCTTTACAGGGAGTGGGGGAAACACCATATATTTT.

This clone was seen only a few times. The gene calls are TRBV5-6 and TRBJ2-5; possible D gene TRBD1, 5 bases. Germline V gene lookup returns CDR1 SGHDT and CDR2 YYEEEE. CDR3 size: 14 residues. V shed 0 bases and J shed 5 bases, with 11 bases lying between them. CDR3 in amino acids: CASSLARGEETQYF. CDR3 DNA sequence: TGTGCCAGCAGCTTGGCTAGGGGTGAGGAGACCCAGTACTTC.

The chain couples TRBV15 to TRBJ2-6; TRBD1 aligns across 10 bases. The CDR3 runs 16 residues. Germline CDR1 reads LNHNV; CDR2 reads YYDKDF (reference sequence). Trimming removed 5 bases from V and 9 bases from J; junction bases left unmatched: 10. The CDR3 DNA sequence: TGTGCCACCAGCCCCCGGGGACAGGGGAAAGACAACGTCCTGACTTTC. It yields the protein CATSPRGQGKDNVLTF.

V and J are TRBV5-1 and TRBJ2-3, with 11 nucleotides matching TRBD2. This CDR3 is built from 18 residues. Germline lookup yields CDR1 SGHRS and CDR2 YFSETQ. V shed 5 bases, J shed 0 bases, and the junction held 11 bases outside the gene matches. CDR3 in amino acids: CASSHPPGLAASTDTQYF. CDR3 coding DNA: TGCGCCAGCAGTCACCCTCCGGGACTAGCGGCAAGCACAGATACGCAGTATTTT.

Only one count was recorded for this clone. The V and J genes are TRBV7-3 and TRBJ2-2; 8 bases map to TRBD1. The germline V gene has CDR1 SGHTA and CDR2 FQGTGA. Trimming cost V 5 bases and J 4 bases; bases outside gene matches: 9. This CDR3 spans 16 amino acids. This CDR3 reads CASSPQGVESTGELFF. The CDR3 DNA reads TGTGCCAGCAGCCCACAGGGGGTAGAGAGCACCGGGGAGCTGTTTTTT.

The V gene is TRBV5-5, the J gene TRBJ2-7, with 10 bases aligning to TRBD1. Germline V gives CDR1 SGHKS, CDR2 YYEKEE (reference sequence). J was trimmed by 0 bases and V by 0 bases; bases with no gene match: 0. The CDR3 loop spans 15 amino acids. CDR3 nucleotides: TGTGCCAGCAGCTTGGGGACAGGGGGCTCCTACGAGCAGTACTTC. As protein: CASSLGTGGSYEQYF.

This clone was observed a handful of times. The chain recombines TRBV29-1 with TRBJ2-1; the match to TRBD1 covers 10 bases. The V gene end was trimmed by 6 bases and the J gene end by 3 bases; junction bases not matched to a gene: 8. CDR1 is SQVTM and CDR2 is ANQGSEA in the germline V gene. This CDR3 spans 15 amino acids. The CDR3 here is CSVIWTGGNYNEQFF. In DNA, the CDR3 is TGCAGCGTCATTTGGACAGGGGGAAACTACAATGAGCAGTTCTTC.

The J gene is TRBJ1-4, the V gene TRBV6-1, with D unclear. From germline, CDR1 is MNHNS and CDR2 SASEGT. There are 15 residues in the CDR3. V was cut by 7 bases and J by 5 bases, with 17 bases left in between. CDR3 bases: TGTGCCAGCACCGAAAGAACGGGATGGAATGAAAAACTGTTTTTT. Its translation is CASTERTGWNEKLFF.

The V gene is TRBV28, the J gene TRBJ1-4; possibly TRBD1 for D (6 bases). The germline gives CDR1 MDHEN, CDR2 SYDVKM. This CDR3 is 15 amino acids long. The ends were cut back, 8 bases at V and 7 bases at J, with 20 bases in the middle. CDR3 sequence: CASASGGQSGEKLFF. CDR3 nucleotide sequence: TGTGCCAGCGCCTCCGGGGGGCAGAGTGGTGAAAAACTGTTTTTT.